This TCR beta chain was sequenced for a study of blood T cell repertoires in COVID-19. Study information: The United States, Italy and Spain were the sources of the acute and convalescent COVID-19 samples. In each case, the material was cDNA or gDNA derived from T cells, B-cell-depleted T cells, or PBMCs.

Original processing methods: Amplified reference gene primers provided the basis for estimating nucleated cell counts. Measured with immunoSEQ multiplex PCR; TCRdb has only the in-frame clones, and not every one. V and J calls and clone size are those listed in that table; D and trimming were worked out from the DNA. The table shows some 57,000 clones, with over 85% occurring only once. V was cut by 4 bases and J by 3 bases, with 10 bases left in between. CDR3 length equals 14 residues. Germline values: CDR1 MNHEY, CDR2 SMNVEV (reference sequence). V is TRBV27 and J is TRBJ2-4; the D is unclear. The sequenced sample was peripheral blood. The sequence derives from a human donor in a cohort sampled during active COVID-19. This CDR3 reads CASSSPRLKNIQYF. The DNA of the CDR3 is TGTGCCAGCAGTTCCCCCCGACTCAAAAACATTCAGTACTTC.